This T cell receptor (beta chain) was captured in a study of post-analysis software for immune sequencing data. Overall study results and limits: In patients, TRBV5-6, TRBV5-1 and TRBV20-1 belonged to roughly 5 TRBV segments found more frequently than in controls. Relative to controls, patients with multiple sclerosis showed significantly lower normalized Chao1 diversity.

V lost 2 bases and J lost 4; bases outside the gene matches: 5. This CDR3 is 14 amino acids long. The authors incorporated unique molecular identifiers into the TCR beta cDNA libraries. TCRdb used MiXCR to reprocess the PCR reads, holding one entry per CDR3 protein. The table has roughly 570,000 distinct CDR3 sequences, roughly 34% seen once; the top ten hold 6%. In regard to this clonotype: The antigen remains unidentified.

The sequence was obtained from a girl under 18 with multiple sclerosis. The chain has TRBV12-3 or TRBV12-4 and TRBJ2-7, with TRBD1 identical over 7 bases. Material for sequencing was blood. Written as DNA, the CDR3 is TGTGCCAGCAGTTTACGACAGGGAAATTACGAGCAGTACTTC. Translated: CASSLRQGNYEQYF.